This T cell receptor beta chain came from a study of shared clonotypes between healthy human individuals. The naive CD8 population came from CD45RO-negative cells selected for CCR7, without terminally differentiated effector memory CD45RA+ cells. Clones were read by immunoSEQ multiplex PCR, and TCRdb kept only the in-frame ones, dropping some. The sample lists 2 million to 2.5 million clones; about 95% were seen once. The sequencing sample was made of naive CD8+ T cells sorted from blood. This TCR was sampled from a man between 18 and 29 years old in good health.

Written as DNA, the CDR3 is TGCGCCAGTACCGACCAATCCTCTCAGGAAACCTACGAGCAGTACTTC. Encoded protein: CASTDQSSQETYEQYF. The chain uses TRBV10-2 and TRBJ2-7; D gene ambiguous. The V end lost 9 bases, the J end lost 2 bases, and 23 bases lay between the germline ends. Germline CDR1 WSHSY, CDR2 SAAADI. The CDR3 runs 16 residues.